This TCR beta chain was profiled in a study of blood T cell repertoires in COVID-19. Study-wide background: From T cells, B-cell-depleted T cells, or PBMCs came the material, which was cDNA or gDNA.

The table came from immunoSEQ multiplex PCR; TCRdb's copy has only in-frame clones and leaves some out. This table has around 150,000 clones, about 92% appearing once. CDR3 size: 15 residues. Germline V gene lookup returns CDR1 LGHDT and CDR2 YNNKEL (reference sequence). The ends were cut back, 4 bases at V and 0 bases at J, with 10 bases in the middle. This chain uses TRBV3-1 (or the pseudogene TRBV3-2) with TRBJ1-3; D call uncertain. Source material: peripheral blood. The TCR originated in a man aged 60 to 75 with active or convalescent COVID-19. CDR3 nucleotides: TGTGCCAGCAGCCTAGGACTGCCCTCTGGAAACACCATATATTTT. Translating it yields CASSLGLPSGNTIYF.